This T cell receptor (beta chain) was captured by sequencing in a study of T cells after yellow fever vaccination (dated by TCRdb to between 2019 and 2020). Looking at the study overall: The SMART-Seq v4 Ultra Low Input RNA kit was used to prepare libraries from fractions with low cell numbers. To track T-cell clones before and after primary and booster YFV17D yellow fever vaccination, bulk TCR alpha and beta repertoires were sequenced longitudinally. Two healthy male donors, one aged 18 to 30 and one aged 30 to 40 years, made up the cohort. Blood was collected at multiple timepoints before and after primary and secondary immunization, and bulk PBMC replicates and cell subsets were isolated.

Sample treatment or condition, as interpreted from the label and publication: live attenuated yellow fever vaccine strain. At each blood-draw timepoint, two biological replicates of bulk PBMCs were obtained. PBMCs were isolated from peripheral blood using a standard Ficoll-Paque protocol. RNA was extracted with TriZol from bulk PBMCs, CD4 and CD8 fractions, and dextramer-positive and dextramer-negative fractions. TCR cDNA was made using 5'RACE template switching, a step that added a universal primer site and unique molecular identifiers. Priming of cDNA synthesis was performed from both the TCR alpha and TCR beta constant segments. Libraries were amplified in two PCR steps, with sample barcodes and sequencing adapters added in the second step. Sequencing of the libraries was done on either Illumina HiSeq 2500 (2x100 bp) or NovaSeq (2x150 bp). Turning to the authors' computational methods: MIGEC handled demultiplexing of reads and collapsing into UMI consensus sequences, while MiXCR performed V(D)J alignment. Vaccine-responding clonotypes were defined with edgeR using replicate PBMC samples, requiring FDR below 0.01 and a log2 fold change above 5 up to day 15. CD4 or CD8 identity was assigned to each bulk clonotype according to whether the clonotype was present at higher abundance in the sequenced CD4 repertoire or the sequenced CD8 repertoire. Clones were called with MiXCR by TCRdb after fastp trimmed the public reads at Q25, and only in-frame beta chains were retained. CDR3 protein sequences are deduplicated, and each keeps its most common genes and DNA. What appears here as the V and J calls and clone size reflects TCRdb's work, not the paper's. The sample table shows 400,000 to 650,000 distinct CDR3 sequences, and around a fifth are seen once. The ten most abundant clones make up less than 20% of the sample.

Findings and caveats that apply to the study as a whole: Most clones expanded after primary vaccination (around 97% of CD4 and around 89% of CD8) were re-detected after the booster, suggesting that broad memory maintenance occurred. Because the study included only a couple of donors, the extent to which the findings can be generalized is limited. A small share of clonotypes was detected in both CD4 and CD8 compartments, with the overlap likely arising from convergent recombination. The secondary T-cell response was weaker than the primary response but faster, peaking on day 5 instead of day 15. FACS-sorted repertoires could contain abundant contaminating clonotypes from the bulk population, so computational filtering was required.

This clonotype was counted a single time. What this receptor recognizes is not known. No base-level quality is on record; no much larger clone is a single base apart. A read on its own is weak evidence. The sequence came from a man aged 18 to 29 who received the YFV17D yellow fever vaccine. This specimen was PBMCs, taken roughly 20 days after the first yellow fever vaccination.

The CDR3 loop reads CSATSWNSPLHF. The DNA sequence is as follows: TGCAGTGCCACCAGTTGGAATTCACCCCTCCACTTT. The chain is made from TRBV20-1 and TRBJ1-6, with no confident D gene call. The germline V gene (reference sequence) supplies CDR1 DFQATT and CDR2 SNEGSKA. Trimming costs V 6 bases and J 7 bases, and their ends lie 10 bases apart. The CDR3 starts with the cysteine, ends with the phenylalanine, and has 12 residues. Only the CDR3 region is kept as DNA, spanning 36 bases read in frame from base 1.